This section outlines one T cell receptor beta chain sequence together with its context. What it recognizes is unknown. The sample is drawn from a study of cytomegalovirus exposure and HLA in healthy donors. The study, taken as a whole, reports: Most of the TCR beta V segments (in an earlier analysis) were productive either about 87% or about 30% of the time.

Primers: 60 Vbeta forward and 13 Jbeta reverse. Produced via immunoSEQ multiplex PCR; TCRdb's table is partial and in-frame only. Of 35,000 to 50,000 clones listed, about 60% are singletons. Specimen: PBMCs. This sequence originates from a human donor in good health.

The CDR3 DNA sequence: TGTGCCAGCAGTCGGGACGCGGGAGGGTACACCGGGGAGCTGTTTTTT. Its translation: CASSRDAGGYTGELFF. V and J are TRBV5-6 and TRBJ2-2, with TRBD2 matching 9 bases. Germline V CDR1 and CDR2: SGHDT, YYEEEE. This CDR3 has 16 residues. Trimming cost V 5 bases and J 3 bases; bases outside gene matches: 8.